This T cell receptor (beta chain) stems from a study of technical replicates of blood from a few donors. TCRdb's table, derived via immunoSEQ multiplex PCR, lists solely in-frame clones and lacks some. Seen here are tens of thousands of clones, roughly 98% observed once, and the top ten hold 0.12% to 0.15%. The sample comprised T cells isolated from PBMCs. The source is a human donor in good health.

As DNA, the CDR3 is TGTGCCAGCAGTTATTCAGGGAGGGTCAGGGAAAAACTGTTTTTT. Translating gives CASSYSGRVREKLFF. The chain uses TRBV6-5 and TRBJ1-4; a possible D gene is TRBD1 (5 bases). The V gene lost 3 bases and the J gene lost 8 bases, with 16 bases spanning the gap. Germline V gene sequence: CDR1 MNHEY, CDR2 SVGAGI. The CDR3 totals 15 residues.